The 10 T cell receptor beta chains listed next were all sequenced from one sample in a study of T cell changes during pregnancy in multiple sclerosis. The table came from immunoSEQ multiplex PCR; TCRdb's copy has only in-frame clones and leaves some out. This table has about 62,000 clones, 92% appearing once. The sequencing used peripheral blood, collected in the second trimester of pregnancy. Receptors were obtained from a female donor in good health, enrolled as a control in a pregnancy study.

J is TRBJ2-1 and V is TRBV5-1; 13 nucleotides agree with TRBD2. The CDR3 sequence is 17 residues long. Germline V gene data show CDR1 as SGHRS and CDR2 as YFSETQ. The ends lost 4 bases at V and 0 bases at J; junction bases unmatched: 4. This CDR3 is CASSPRTSGSSYNEQFF. Here the CDR3 DNA reads TGCGCCAGCAGCCCGAGGACTAGCGGGAGCTCCTACAATGAGCAGTTCTTC.

This chain connects TRBV7-8 to TRBJ2-1; 8 nucleotides align to TRBD2. The J segment lost 4 bases and the V segment lost 5 bases, leaving 10 bases of the junction unmatched. The CDR3 has 16 amino acids. From germline, CDR1 is SGHVS and CDR2 FQNEAQ. CDR3 sequence reads: CASSPRQTSVYNEQFF. Written as DNA, the CDR3 is TGTGCCAGCAGCCCTCGTCAGACTAGCGTATACAATGAGCAGTTCTTC.

This rearrangement joins TRBV5-4 to TRBJ2-5; a possible D gene is TRBD2 (5 bases). The CDR3 has 14 residues. CDR1 is SGHNT, CDR2 YYREEE, per germline (reference sequence). V lost 1 base and J lost 1, with 8 bases in between. CDR3 nucleotides: TGTGCCAGCAGCTTGCGACGGGGCCAAGAGACCCAGTACTTC. It is translated as CASSLRRGQETQYF. The entire variable domain, with the rest obtained from reference TRBV5-4 and TRBJ2-5, is as follows: ETGVTQSPTHLIKTRGQQVTLRCSSQSGHNTVSWYQQALGQGPQFIFQYYREEENGRGNFPPRFSGLQFPNYSSELNVNALELDDSALYLCASSLRRGQETQYFGPGTRLLVL.

This clone was observed a single time. The J gene is TRBJ2-1, the V gene TRBV11-2; D gene unclear. Germline CDR1 and CDR2: SGHAT and FQNNGV. V lost 3 bases to trimming and J lost 3 bases, with 9 bases between them. The CDR3 has 14 amino acids. Here the CDR3 DNA reads TGTGCCAGCAGCTTCAATAGTCTCTACAATGAGCAGTTCTTC. Protein sequence: CASSFNSLYNEQFF.

The V gene is TRBV7-3, the J gene TRBJ2-5; perhaps TRBD1 as D (6 bases). Trimming took 5 bases from V and 4 from J, leaving 11 bases between them. This CDR3 has 13 residues. The germline gives CDR1 SGHTA, CDR2 FQGTGA. CDR3 in DNA: TGTGCCAGCAGCCTACAGGGTAGAGAGACCCAGTACTTC. It translates to CASSLQGRETQYF. Variable domain in full (rest from reference TRBV7-3 and TRBJ2-5): GAGVSQTPSNKVTEKGKYVELRCDPISGHTALYWYRQSLGQGPEFLIYFQGTGAADDSGLPNDRFFAVRPEGSVSTLKIQRTERGDSAVYLCASSLQGRETQYFGPGTRLLVL.

This chain uses TRBV5-4 with TRBJ2-3, with 9 bases aligning to TRBD2. There are 15 residues in the CDR3. CDR1 and CDR2 from the germline V gene are SGHNT and YYREEE (reference sequence). Germline trimming cut 4 bases from V and 3 bases from J; bases unmatched to any gene: 6. CDR3 region: CASSPAGGRTDTQYF. CDR3 in DNA: TGTGCCAGCAGCCCGGCGGGGGGGCGGACAGATACGCAGTATTTT.

The V gene is TRBV6-5, the J gene TRBJ1-3, with a possible D match to TRBD1 (6 bases). This CDR3 comprises 15 residues. In germline, CDR1 is MNHEY, CDR2 SVGAGI. V lost 0 bases and J lost 2, with 8 bases in between. CDR3 DNA: TGTGCCAGCAGTTACTCCGGGACAACTGGAAACACCATATATTTT. Amino acid sequence: CASSYSGTTGNTIYF.

Remarks on this clone: Relative to the germline gene, one junction end is altered; a read error may explain this. The chain couples TRBV10-3 to TRBJ2-5, with D hard to call. The germline CDR1 and CDR2 sequences are ENHRY and SYGVKD. The CDR3 extends over 13 amino acids. CDR3 sequence (DNA): TGTGCCGTCAGCACAGAGTACCAAGAGACCCAGTACTTC. Amino acids: CAVSTEYQETQYF.

The chain couples TRBV11-3 to TRBJ2-1; 7 nucleotides align to TRBD1. The CDR3 is made up of 13 amino acids. V shed 1 base and J 10 bases; nucleotides not matched to a gene: 4. Germline CDR1 and CDR2: SGHNT and YENEEA. This CDR3 is CASSLGATGEQFF. The CDR3 nucleotides read TGTGCCAGCAGCTTAGGGGCGACAGGGGAGCAGTTCTTC.

V usage is TRBV9 and J usage is TRBJ2-1, with 11 bases lining up with TRBD1. The ends lost 2 bases at V and 7 bases at J; junction bases unmatched: 17. This CDR3 region has 19 residues. Per the germline V gene, CDR1 is SGDLS and CDR2 is YYNGEE. CDR3 loop: CASSVKTWTGTGGINEQFF. In DNA form, the CDR3 reads TGTGCCAGCAGCGTCAAAACCTGGACCGGGACAGGGGGAATTAATGAGCAGTTCTTC.